This T cell receptor (beta chain) is from a study of T cell responses to AZD1222 COVID-19 vaccine. The method was immunoSEQ multiplex PCR; TCRdb's version includes in-frame clones alone and lacks a portion of them. The table records roughly 120,000 clones, 75% to 90% of them present only once. This CDR3 is 14 amino acids long. Germline V gene lookup returns CDR1 LNHDA and CDR2 SQIVND (reference sequence). V dropped 2 bases and J dropped 4; count of bases not matched to a gene: 4. This material consisted of peripheral blood, taken 28 days after the second AZD1222 dose. This sequence joins TRBV19 and TRBJ1-2; TRBD1 matches at 7 bases. The clonotype originates from an adult who received the AZD1222 COVID-19 vaccine. CDR3 residues: CASSIPGQSYGYTF. CDR3 sequence (DNA): TGTGCCAGTAGTATACCGGGACAGAGCTATGGCTACACCTTC.